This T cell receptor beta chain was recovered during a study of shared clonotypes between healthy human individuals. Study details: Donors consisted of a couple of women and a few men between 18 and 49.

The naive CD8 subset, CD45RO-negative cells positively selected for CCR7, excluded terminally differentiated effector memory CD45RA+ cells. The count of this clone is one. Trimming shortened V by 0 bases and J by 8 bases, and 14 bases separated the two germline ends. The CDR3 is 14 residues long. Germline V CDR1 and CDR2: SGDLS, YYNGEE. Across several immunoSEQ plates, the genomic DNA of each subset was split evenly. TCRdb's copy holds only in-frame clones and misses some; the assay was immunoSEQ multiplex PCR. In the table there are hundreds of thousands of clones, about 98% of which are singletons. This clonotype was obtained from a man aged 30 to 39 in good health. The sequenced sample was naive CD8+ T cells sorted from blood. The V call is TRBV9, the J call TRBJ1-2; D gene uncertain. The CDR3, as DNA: TGTGCCAGCAGCGTAGTGGCGGGGATCGAGGGCTACACCTTC. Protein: CASSVVAGIEGYTF.